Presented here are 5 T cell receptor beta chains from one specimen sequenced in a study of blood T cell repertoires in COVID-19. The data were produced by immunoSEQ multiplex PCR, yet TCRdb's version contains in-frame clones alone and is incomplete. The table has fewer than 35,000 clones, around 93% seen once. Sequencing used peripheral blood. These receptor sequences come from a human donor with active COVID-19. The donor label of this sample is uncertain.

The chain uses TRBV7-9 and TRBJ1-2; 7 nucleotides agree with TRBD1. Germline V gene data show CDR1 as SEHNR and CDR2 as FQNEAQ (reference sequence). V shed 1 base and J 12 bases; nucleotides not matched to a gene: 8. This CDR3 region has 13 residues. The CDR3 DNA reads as TGTGCCAGCAGCTTAGGGTCGGGGACAGAGGACACCTTC. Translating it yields CASSLGSGTEDTF.

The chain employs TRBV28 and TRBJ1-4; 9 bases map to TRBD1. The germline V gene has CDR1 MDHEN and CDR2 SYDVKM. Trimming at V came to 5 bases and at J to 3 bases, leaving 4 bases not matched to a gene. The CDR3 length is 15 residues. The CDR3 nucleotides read TGTGCCAGCAGTCTACAGGGGGCATCTAATGAAAAACTGTTTTTT. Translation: CASSLQGASNEKLFF.

The CDR3 sequence: CASSLGPTDTQYF. The CDR3 DNA reads TGTGCCAGCAGCTTGGGCCCCACAGATACGCAGTATTTT. The genes are TRBV7-3 and TRBJ2-3; D is ambiguous. Germline CDR1 SGHTA, CDR2 FQGTGA. The CDR3 extends over 13 amino acids. The V end was cut by 3 bases, the J end by 2 bases, with 6 bases between.

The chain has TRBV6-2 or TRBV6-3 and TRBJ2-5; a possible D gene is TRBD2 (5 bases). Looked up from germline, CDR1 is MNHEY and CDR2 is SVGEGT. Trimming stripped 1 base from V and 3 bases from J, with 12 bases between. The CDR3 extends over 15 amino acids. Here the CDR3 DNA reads TGTGCCAGCAGTTACTACGACCCCGGGAAAGAGACCCAGTACTTC. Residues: CASSYYDPGKETQYF.

CDR3 DNA: TGTGCCAGCAGCCAAGATAAATGGACAGGGCCCTCCTTAGATGAGCAGTTCTTC. It translates to CASSQDKWTGPSLDEQFF. The chain is built from TRBV14 and TRBJ2-1, with 8 nucleotides matching TRBD1. The length of the CDR3 is 18 residues. V was pared by 0 bases and J by 8 bases, with 15 bases of the junction left unmatched. The germline V gene encodes CDR1 SGHDN and CDR2 FVKESK.